Following are 14 T cell receptor beta chains from one sample sequenced in a study of neurological immune-mediated disorders. MiXCR was run by TCRdb on the 5' RACE reads, yielding one entry per CDR3 protein. The sample holds tens of thousands of distinct CDR3 sequences, 3% to 4% seen once. Material for sequencing was CD4+ T cells from blood. Source of these receptors: a woman aged 40 to 50 with multiple sclerosis.

In its sample, this clonotype was seen many times. The gene calls are TRBV20-1 and TRBJ2-7, with D possibly being TRBD1 (5 bases). V was trimmed by 2 bases and J by 3 bases, leaving 8 bases between them. The germline V gene has CDR1 DFQATT and CDR2 SNEGSKA (reference sequence). The CDR3 covers 12 residues. The CDR3 nucleotides read TGCAGTGCTAGATTCGACAGCTACGAGCAGTACTTC. Its protein is CSARFDSYEQYF.

This clonotype has ten or more counts. The rearrangement joins TRBV6-5 to TRBJ2-1; 11 bases are shared with TRBD2. The CDR3 sequence is 16 residues long. With 0 bases clipped from V and 8 bases from J, the junction kept 6 bases outside the gene matches. Looked up from germline, CDR1 is MNHEY and CDR2 is SVGAGI. The CDR3 loop reads CASSYSIAGGRDEQFF. CDR3 in DNA: TGTGCCAGCAGTTACTCGATAGCGGGGGGGCGGGATGAGCAGTTCTTC.

This clonotype was observed many times. This sequence joins TRBV5-1 and TRBJ2-3; TRBD2 agrees at 11 bases. Germline V gene sequence: CDR1 SGHRS, CDR2 YFSETQ. V shed 2 bases, J shed 5 bases, and the junction held 1 base outside the gene matches. CDR3 length equals 14 residues. As DNA, the CDR3 is TGCGCCAGCAGCTTTAGCGGGGGGGGAGATACGCAGTATTTT. This codes for CASSFSGGGDTQYF.

At least ten counts were recorded for this clonotype. J is TRBJ1-2 and V is TRBV5-6, with D tentatively TRBD1 (6 bases). Germline V gene lookup returns CDR1 SGHDT and CDR2 YYEEEE. Trimming stripped 4 bases from V and 4 bases from J, with 20 bases between. This CDR3 region has 16 residues. The CDR3 protein is CASSIVPPDRFYGYTF. The CDR3 coding sequence is TGTGCCAGCAGCATTGTACCTCCGGACAGATTCTATGGCTACACCTTC.

This clonotype has at least ten counts. This chain connects TRBV5-1 to TRBJ2-3; D perhaps matches TRBD2 (7 bases). Germline V gene lookup returns CDR1 SGHRS and CDR2 YFSETQ. Trimming removed 0 bases at V and 9 bases at J, with 14 bases between. This CDR3 has 14 amino acids. The CDR3 DNA follows: TGCGCCAGCAGCTTGGGTGCGGGGGCCGAAACGCAGTATTTT. This gives the protein CASSLGAGAETQYF.

This clonotype was picked up many times. This chain uses TRBV5-1 with TRBJ2-1; 9 bases align to TRBD1. CDR3 length: 13 residues. The trim removed 4 bases at V and 9 bases at J, leaving 5 bases unmatched. CDR1 and CDR2 from the germline V gene are SGHRS and YFSETQ. CDR3 DNA: TGCGCCAGCAGCCGGGGACAGGGAGGTGAGCAGTTCTTC. Translating gives CASSRGQGGEQFF.

This clonotype has just one count. The V and J genes are TRBV9 and TRBJ2-1; maybe TRBD2 (5 bases). The end of the DNA fits TRBJ2-7 better, so the J call may be wrong. The V gene's germline CDR1 is SGDLS and CDR2 YYNGEE. The CDR3 extends over 15 amino acids. The CDR3 region is CASSPRGMNGDEQYF. The CDR3 DNA reads as TGTGCCAGCAGCCCTCGAGGGATGAATGGGGACGAGCAGTACTTC.

This clonotype showed up many times. This chain joins TRBV2 and TRBJ1-2; D call uncertain. Trimming stripped 8 bases from V and 6 bases from J, with 10 bases between. Per germline, CDR1 SNHLY and CDR2 FYNNEI. CDR3 length equals 11 residues. The CDR3 DNA reads as TGTGCCAGCCGCAGTGGGGATGGCTACACCTTC. Its protein is CASRSGDGYTF.

This clonotype was seen ten or more times. The chain has TRBV29-1 and TRBJ2-3, with D unresolved. The germline gives CDR1 SQVTM, CDR2 ANQGSEA. The V end lost 4 bases, the J end lost 3 bases, and 17 bases lay between the germline ends. This CDR3 spans 15 amino acids. CDR3 in DNA: TGCAGCGTTGGCGGCGGAGAAATTTTTACAGATACGCAGTATTTT. Translation: CSVGGGEIFTDTQYF.

This clonotype was recorded at least ten times. The J gene is TRBJ2-1, the V gene TRBV5-5; D assignment may be TRBD1 or TRBD2 (5 bases each). CDR1 is SGHKS and CDR2 is YYEKEE in the germline V gene (reference sequence). Trimming removed 2 bases from V and 2 bases from J, with 14 bases in between. The CDR3 totals 16 residues. The CDR3 here is CASSFTGTSTYNEQFF. CDR3 bases: TGTGCCAGCAGCTTCACTGGGACCTCAACCTACAATGAGCAGTTCTTC.

This clonotype was counted many times. The V and J genes are TRBV11-2 and TRBJ2-3; 11 positions agree with TRBD2. J gave up 4 bases and V 0 bases, and 6 bases lay outside the gene matches. CDR1 is SGHAT and CDR2 is FQNNGV in the germline V gene. The CDR3 sequence is 17 residues long. The CDR3 protein is CASSLDFLAGGPDTQYF. The CDR3 DNA reads TGTGCCAGCAGCTTAGATTTCCTAGCGGGGGGCCCAGATACGCAGTATTTT.

This clonotype was seen ten or more times. This chain links TRBV20-1 with TRBJ1-1; D may be TRBD1 (5 bases). The CDR3 contains 13 residues. V was pared by 2 bases and J by 7 bases, with 14 bases between. From germline, CDR1 is DFQATT and CDR2 SNEGSKA (reference sequence). The CDR3 loop is CSARKTRDGEAFF. The CDR3 DNA reads TGCAGTGCTAGAAAGACCCGGGACGGTGAAGCTTTCTTT.

The J gene is TRBJ1-1, the V gene TRBV29-1; D gene uncertain. Between the trimmed V and J ends, which lost 4 bases and 4 bases, there was a span of 22 bases. Germline lookup yields CDR1 SQVTM and CDR2 ANQGSEA. CDR3 size: 16 residues. CDR3 amino acids: CSVVGTPRVSSTEAFF. CDR3 DNA: TGCAGCGTTGTGGGAACCCCCCGGGTGTCGAGCACTGAAGCTTTCTTT.

This clonotype has at least ten counts. J is TRBJ2-3 and V is TRBV12-3 or TRBV12-4, with TRBD2 matching 9 bases. The CDR3 is made up of 15 amino acids. V trimming: 5 bases; J trimming: 2 bases; junction bases outside the gene matches: 5. As DNA, the CDR3 is TGTGCCAGCAGTAAAAGCGGGGGGTTCACAGATACGCAGTATTTT. Translation: CASSKSGGFTDTQYF.